A single sample gave rise to the 26 T cell receptor beta chains below, sequenced in a study of blood T cell repertoires in COVID-19. Sequencing was performed with immunoSEQ multiplex PCR; in TCRdb, only in-frame clones are kept and a portion is missing. In the table there are hundreds of thousands of clones, 85% of which are singletons. Sequencing was carried out using PBMCs or T cells enriched from blood (not recorded which). Receptors were obtained from a man between 35 and 55 years old who had recovered from COVID-19.

This clone was observed a single time. The chain has TRBV3-1 (or the pseudogene TRBV3-2) and TRBJ2-2; a weak D match, TRBD1 (7 bases). Germline CDR1 is LGHDT and CDR2 is YNNKEL (reference sequence). Trimming left V 4 bases short and J 5 bases short, with 14 bases between. This CDR3 comprises 15 residues. CDR3 coding DNA: TGTGCCAGCAGCCCCTTTTCAGGGGGGACCGGGGAGCTGTTTTTT. Protein product: CASSPFSGGTGELFF.

The chain employs TRBV7-2 and TRBJ2-7, with 9 bases lining up with TRBD1. Germline CDR1 is SGHTA and CDR2 is FQGNSA. The CDR3 length is 15 residues. The V gene end was trimmed by 5 bases and the J gene end by 2 bases; junction bases not matched to a gene: 7. CDR3 sequence: CASSPTGTGTYEQYF. CDR3 DNA: TGTGCCAGCAGCCCAACCGGGACAGGGACCTACGAGCAGTACTTC.

The rearrangement joins TRBV5-1 to TRBJ1-2; D perhaps matches TRBD1 (6 bases). Trimming took 0 bases from V and 4 from J, leaving 13 bases between them. The CDR3 totals 15 residues. CDR1 is SGHRS and CDR2 is YFSETQ in the germline V gene. CDR3 coding DNA: TGCGCCAGCAGCTTGGCTCTCGGACAGCCCTATGGCTACACCTTC. It encodes CASSLALGQPYGYTF.

The V call is TRBV5-5, the J call TRBJ1-1; 7 bases are a match to TRBD1. This CDR3 comprises 13 residues. V shed 5 bases and J 1 base; nucleotides not matched to a gene: 2. Germline values: CDR1 SGHKS, CDR2 YYEKEE (reference sequence). The CDR3 sequence: CASRRQGNTEAFF. Here the CDR3 DNA reads TGTGCCAGCAGACGACAGGGGAACACTGAAGCTTTCTTT.

This chain uses TRBV18 with TRBJ1-4, with 8 bases that match TRBD1. V gave up 3 bases and J gave up 7 bases; unmatched junction bases: 10. The CDR3 spans 16 residues. Germline values: CDR1 KGHSH, CDR2 LQKENI. This CDR3 is CASSPGQATYREKLFF. CDR3 nucleotide sequence: TGTGCCAGCTCACCGGGACAGGCGACTTATCGTGAAAAACTGTTTTTT.

This clone was found once. The chain joins TRBV29-1 to TRBJ2-7; 10 bases line up with TRBD1. There are 15 residues in the CDR3. Looked up from germline, CDR1 is SQVTM and CDR2 is ANQGSEA. Trimming cost V 0 bases and J 3 bases; bases outside gene matches: 5. CDR3 loop: CSVEDRDRGFYEQYF. The CDR3 DNA reads as TGCAGCGTTGAAGACCGGGACAGGGGATTCTACGAGCAGTACTTC.

V usage is TRBV7-9 and J usage is TRBJ2-1, with a possible D match to TRBD2 (6 bases). With 6 bases removed from V and 5 bases from J, the gap between germline ends came to 14 bases. CDR3 length equals 14 residues. The V gene's germline CDR1 is SEHNR and CDR2 FQNEAQ (reference sequence). CDR3: CASRLSGPNNEQFF. DNA of the CDR3: TGTGCCAGCAGACTCAGCGGGCCCAACAATGAGCAGTTCTTC.

The chain's CDR3 is CASSRALGLIEQFF. CDR3 DNA: TGTGCCAGCAGTCGAGCTCTGGGACTTATTGAGCAGTTCTTC. The chain is built from TRBV27 and TRBJ2-1, with D perhaps TRBD2 (6 bases). Between the trimmed V and J ends, which lost 5 bases and 9 bases, there was a span of 17 bases. Germline-derived CDR1 and CDR2 are MNHEY and SMNVEV (reference sequence). The CDR3 runs to 14 residues.

The gene calls are TRBV18 and TRBJ2-7, with 9 bases fitting TRBD2. CDR3 length equals 18 residues. Trimming removed 0 bases from V and 3 bases from J; junction bases left unmatched: 12. In germline, CDR1 is KGHSH, CDR2 LQKENI. DNA for the CDR3: TGTGCCAGCTCACCACCGGGAGCGGGAGGACTATTTGGCTACGAGCAGTACTTC. It translates to CASSPPGAGGLFGYEQYF.

This rearrangement joins TRBV27 to TRBJ1-5; 10 bases map to TRBD1. Germline CDR1 MNHEY, CDR2 SMNVEV (reference sequence). CDR3 length equals 21 residues. V trimming: 2 bases; J trimming: 1 base; junction bases outside the gene matches: 17. CDR3 DNA: TGTGCCAGCAGTTTACGGAAACCCGGGACAGGGGACCATCTAAGCAATCAGCCCCAGCATTTT. It encodes CASSLRKPGTGDHLSNQPQHF.

The chain recombines TRBV7-2 with TRBJ2-3, with 9 bases aligning to TRBD1. Germline V gene sequence: CDR1 SGHTA, CDR2 FQGNSA. This CDR3 is 15 amino acids long. V lost 8 bases to trimming and J lost 5 bases; unmatched junction nucleotides: 11. The CDR3 loop is CASVYRGLEKDTQYF. For the CDR3, the DNA is TGTGCCAGCGTTTACAGGGGGCTGGAAAAAGATACGCAGTATTTT.

The rearrangement uses TRBV5-4 and TRBJ1-3; 8 positions agree with TRBD1. V gave up 3 bases and J gave up 2 bases; unmatched junction bases: 7. The CDR3 has 16 amino acids. CDR1 and CDR2 (germline): SGHNT, YYREEE (reference sequence). CDR3 region: CASSWGARGPGNTIYF. CDR3 sequence (DNA): TGTGCCAGCAGCTGGGGGGCCAGGGGGCCTGGAAACACCATATATTTT.

Note on this clone: A junction end diverges from the germline sequence, so it may reflect a read error. The rearrangement uses TRBV4-2 and TRBJ1-5; D uncertain. Germline CDR1 LGHNA, CDR2 YNFKEQ. The CDR3 spans 14 residues. DNA of the CDR3: TGTGCCAGCAGCCAAGTGGTTAGCGATCAGCCCCAGCATTTT. It is translated as CASSQVVSDQPQHF.

The sample holds a few counts of this clone. The chain recombines TRBV9 with TRBJ1-1; TRBD1 might be the D (5 bases). This CDR3 is 14 amino acids long. Germline CDR1 reads SGDLS; CDR2 reads YYNGEE. V was shortened by 3 bases and J by 7 bases, with 16 bases between the two germline ends. The CDR3: CASSAGQSDIEAFF. In nucleotides, the CDR3 is TGTGCCAGCAGCGCCGGACAAAGTGATATTGAAGCTTTCTTT. Complete variable domain (other parts from reference TRBV9 and TRBJ1-1): DSGVTQTPKHLITATGQRVTLRCSPRSGDLSVYWYQQSLDQGLQFLIQYYNGEERAKGNILERFSAQQFPDLHSELNLSSLELGDSALYFCASSAGQSDIEAFFGQGTRLTVV.

This clone was observed a single time. The chain recombines TRBV3-1 (or the pseudogene TRBV3-2) with TRBJ2-7; D gene unclear. Germline V lookup: CDR1 LGHDT, CDR2 YNNKEL (reference sequence). CDR3 length: 14 amino acids. The V and J ends lost 5 bases and 2 bases respectively, with 13 bases between them. CDR3 residues: CASSSAVRAYEQYF. DNA for the CDR3: TGTGCCAGCAGCTCGGCGGTTAGAGCCTACGAGCAGTACTTC.

The rearrangement uses TRBV27 and TRBJ2-5, with 7 bases aligning to TRBD1. V dropped 6 bases and J dropped 3; count of bases not matched to a gene: 7. Germline-derived CDR1 and CDR2 are MNHEY and SMNVEV (reference sequence). The CDR3 consists of 14 residues. The CDR3 DNA reads TGTGCCAGCAGCCGAATCGGGACAGAAGAGACCCAGTACTTC. The encoded protein is CASSRIGTEETQYF.

The chain joins TRBV29-1 to TRBJ1-3; tentative D call: TRBD1 (5 bases). This CDR3 comprises 13 residues. Looked up from germline, CDR1 is SQVTM and CDR2 is ANQGSEA. Trimming cost V 7 bases and J 6 bases, with 16 bases left between them. The CDR3 is CSAAGPGENTIYF. The CDR3 nucleotides are TGCAGCGCCGCGGGACCCGGCGAAAACACCATATATTTT.

This chain connects TRBV14 to TRBJ2-2, with 9 positions matching TRBD2. The CDR3 has 16 amino acids. Germline V gene sequence: CDR1 SGHDN, CDR2 FVKESK. Unmatched junction bases numbered 7, after V lost 4 bases and J lost 4 bases. CDR3: CASSRQLAGGTGELFF. The CDR3 nucleotides are TGTGCCAGCAGCCGACAACTAGCGGGCGGCACCGGGGAGCTGTTTTTT.

J is TRBJ1-1 and V is TRBV30; unclear D gene. This CDR3 has 13 residues. The V and J ends lost 0 bases and 1 base respectively, with 6 bases between them. Germline V CDR1 and CDR2: GTSNPN, SVGIG (reference sequence). CDR3 sequence (DNA): TGTGCCTGGAGTGTAGTTAGGAACACTGAAGCTTTCTTT. Translated: CAWSVVRNTEAFF.

The rearrangement links TRBV2 to TRBJ1-3; D is undetermined. V gave up 2 bases and J gave up 0 bases, with 8 bases separating them. Looked up from germline, CDR1 is SNHLY and CDR2 is FYNNEI. The CDR3 is made up of 15 amino acids. The CDR3 spells CASSEIAGSGNTIYF. The CDR3 DNA reads TGTGCCAGCAGTGAAATCGCGGGCTCTGGAAACACCATATATTTT.

The V call is TRBV10-3, the J call TRBJ2-1; tentative D call: TRBD2 (6 bases). This CDR3 comprises 12 residues. Germline V gene data show CDR1 as ENHRY and CDR2 as SYGVKD. V was clipped by 10 bases and J by 7 bases, with 14 bases between them. CDR3 in amino acids: CATSVAQNEQFF. The CDR3 region has the DNA TGTGCCACTAGCGTAGCCCAGAATGAGCAGTTCTTC.

The chain carries TRBV5-1 and TRBJ2-1, with 8 bases fitting TRBD2. Germline CDR1 is SGHRS and CDR2 is YFSETQ. V shed 6 bases and J 6 bases; nucleotides not matched to a gene: 11. CDR3 length: 15 amino acids. DNA for the CDR3: TGCGCCAGCACCCCAGCGGGAGCTGTCGGCAATGAGCAGTTCTTC. Translated: CASTPAGAVGNEQFF.

The chain combines TRBV13 with TRBJ2-4; TRBD1 aligns across 7 bases. The junction had 7 bases not matched to a gene; V was cut back by 4 bases and J by 4 bases. The length of the CDR3 is 15 residues. The V gene's germline CDR1 is PRHDT and CDR2 FYEKMQ (reference sequence). CDR3 nucleotides: TGTGCCAGCAGCTCTCAGGGGGATGGAAAAAACATTCAGTACTTC. Protein: CASSSQGDGKNIQYF.

The rearrangement uses TRBV30 and TRBJ2-7, with a possible D match to TRBD1 (6 bases). The CDR3 runs 12 residues. Trimming removed 7 bases from V and 5 bases from J, with 15 bases in between. Germline assignment: CDR1 GTSNPN and CDR2 SVGIG (reference sequence). CDR3 sequence reads: CALPTGPDEQYF. In nucleotides, the CDR3 is TGTGCCTTGCCCACAGGGCCGGACGAGCAGTACTTC.

The chain is built from TRBV9 and TRBJ2-5, with TRBD2 matching 11 bases. Trimming removed 2 bases from V and 5 bases from J; junction bases left unmatched: 8. Germline CDR1 and CDR2: SGDLS and YYNGEE. This CDR3 has 16 amino acids. The CDR3 DNA is TGTGCCAGCAGCGTTAGCGGGAGGGCTTCATGGGAGACCCAGTACTTC. Its protein product is CASSVSGRASWETQYF.

This chain uses TRBV19 with TRBJ2-2, with TRBD2 matching 9 bases. This CDR3 contains 17 residues. V dropped 7 bases and J dropped 5; count of bases not matched to a gene: 14. Germline V gene sequence: CDR1 LNHDA, CDR2 SQIVND (reference sequence). This chain's CDR3 is CASIPKGLASWTGELFF. For the CDR3, the DNA is TGTGCCAGTATTCCAAAGGGACTAGCTTCCTGGACCGGGGAGCTGTTTTTT.